This T cell receptor (beta chain) was sequenced during a study of blood T cell repertoires in COVID-19. Study in general: Spain, Italy and the United States supplied samples that represented acute and convalescent COVID-19. The analysed material was cDNA or gDNA that came from T cells, B-cell-depleted T cells, or PBMCs.

Original handling: Reference gene primer amplification gave estimated nucleated cell counts. Clones were read by immunoSEQ multiplex PCR, and TCRdb kept only the in-frame ones, dropping some. V and J calls and clone size are those listed in that table; D and trimming were worked out from the DNA. The sample shows about 190,000 clones, around nine tenths of them seen only once. CDR3 length equals 15 residues. CDR1 and CDR2 (germline): MGHRA, YSYEKL. V dropped 4 bases and J dropped 5 bases, with 17 bases sitting between them. The TCR was taken from a woman aged 18 to 35 who had recovered from COVID-19. The rearrangement joins TRBV4-1 to TRBJ1-1; weak D call: TRBD1 (6 bases). Sequencing was done on a sample of peripheral blood. The CDR3 is CASSLRDRPGTEAFF. Written as DNA, the CDR3 is TGCGCCAGCAGCCTTCGCGACAGGCCGGGGACTGAAGCTTTCTTT.